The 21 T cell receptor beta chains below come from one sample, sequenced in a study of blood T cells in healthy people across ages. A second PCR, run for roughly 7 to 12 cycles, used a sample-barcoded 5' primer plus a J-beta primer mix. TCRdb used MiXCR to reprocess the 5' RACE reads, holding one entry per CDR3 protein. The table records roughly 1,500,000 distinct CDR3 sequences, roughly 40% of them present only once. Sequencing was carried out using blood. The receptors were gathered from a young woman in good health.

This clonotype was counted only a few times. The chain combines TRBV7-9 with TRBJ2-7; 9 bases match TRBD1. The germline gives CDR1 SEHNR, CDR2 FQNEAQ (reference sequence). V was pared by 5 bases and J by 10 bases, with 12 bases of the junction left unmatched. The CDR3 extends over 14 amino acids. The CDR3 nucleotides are TGTGCCAGCAGCCCTCACTCGGGACAGGGTTATCAGTACTTC. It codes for CASSPHSGQGYQYF.

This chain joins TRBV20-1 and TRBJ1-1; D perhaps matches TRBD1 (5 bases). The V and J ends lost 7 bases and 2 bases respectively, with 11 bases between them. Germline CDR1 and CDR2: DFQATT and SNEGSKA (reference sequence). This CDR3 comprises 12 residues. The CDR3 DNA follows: TGCAGTGTCAAGGGGAGTAACACTGAAGCTTTCTTT. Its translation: CSVKGSNTEAFF.

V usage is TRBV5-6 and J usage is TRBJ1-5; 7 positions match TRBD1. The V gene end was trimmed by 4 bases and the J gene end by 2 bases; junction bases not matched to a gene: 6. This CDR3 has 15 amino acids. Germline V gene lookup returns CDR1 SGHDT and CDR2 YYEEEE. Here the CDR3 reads CASSPGTEGNQPQHF. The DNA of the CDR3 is TGTGCCAGCAGCCCGGGGACAGAAGGCAATCAGCCCCAGCATTTT.

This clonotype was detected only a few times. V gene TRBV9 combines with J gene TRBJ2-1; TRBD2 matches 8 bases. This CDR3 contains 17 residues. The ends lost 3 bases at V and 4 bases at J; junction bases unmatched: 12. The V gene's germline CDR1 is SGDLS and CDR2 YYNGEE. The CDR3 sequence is CASSAAPLAGLYNEQFF. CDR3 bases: TGTGCCAGCAGCGCGGCCCCGCTAGCGGGCCTATACAATGAGCAGTTCTTC. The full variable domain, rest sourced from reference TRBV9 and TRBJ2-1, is DSGVTQTPKHLITATGQRVTLRCSPRSGDLSVYWYQQSLDQGLQFLIQYYNGEERAKGNILERFSAQQFPDLHSELNLSSLELGDSALYFCASSAAPLAGLYNEQFFGPGTRLTVL.

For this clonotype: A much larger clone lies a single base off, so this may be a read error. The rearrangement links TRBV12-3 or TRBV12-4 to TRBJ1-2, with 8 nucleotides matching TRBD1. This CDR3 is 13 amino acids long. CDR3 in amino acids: CANSSRGLYGYTF. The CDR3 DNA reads TGTGCCAACAGTTCCAGGGGGCTTTATGGCTACACCTTC.

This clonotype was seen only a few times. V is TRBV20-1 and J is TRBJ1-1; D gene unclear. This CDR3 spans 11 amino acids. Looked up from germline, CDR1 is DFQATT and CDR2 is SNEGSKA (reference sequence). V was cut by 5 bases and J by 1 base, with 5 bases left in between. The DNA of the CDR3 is TGCAGTGCTTGGAGGAACACTGAAGCTTTCTTT. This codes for CSAWRNTEAFF.

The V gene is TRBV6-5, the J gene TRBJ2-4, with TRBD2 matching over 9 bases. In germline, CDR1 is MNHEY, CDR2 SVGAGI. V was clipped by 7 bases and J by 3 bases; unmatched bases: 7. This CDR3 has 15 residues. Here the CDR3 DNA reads TGTGCCAGCAACCCTAGCGGGACCGTCAAAAACATTCAGTACTTC. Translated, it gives CASNPSGTVKNIQYF.

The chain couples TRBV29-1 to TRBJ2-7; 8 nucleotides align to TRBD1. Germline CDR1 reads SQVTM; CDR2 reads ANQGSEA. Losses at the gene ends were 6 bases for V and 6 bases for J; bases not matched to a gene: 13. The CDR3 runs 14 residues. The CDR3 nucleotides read TGCAGCGTGGGGACAGGCCCCTACCCCTTCGAGCAGTACTTC. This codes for CSVGTGPYPFEQYF.

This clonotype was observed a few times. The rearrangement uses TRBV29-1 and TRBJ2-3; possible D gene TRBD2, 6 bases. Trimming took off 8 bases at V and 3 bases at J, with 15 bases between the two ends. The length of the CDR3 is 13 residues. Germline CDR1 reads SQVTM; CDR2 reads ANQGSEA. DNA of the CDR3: TGCAGCTCCTCTGTGGGAGGAACAGATACGCAGTATTTT. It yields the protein CSSSVGGTDTQYF.

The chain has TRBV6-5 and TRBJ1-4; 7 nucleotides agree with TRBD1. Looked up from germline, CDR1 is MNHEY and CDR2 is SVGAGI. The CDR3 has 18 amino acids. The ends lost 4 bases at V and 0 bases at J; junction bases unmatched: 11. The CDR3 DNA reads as TGTGCCAGCAGTTCCGAGCCGGACAGGACTGCAACTAATGAAAAACTGTTTTTT. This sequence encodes CASSSEPDRTATNEKLFF.

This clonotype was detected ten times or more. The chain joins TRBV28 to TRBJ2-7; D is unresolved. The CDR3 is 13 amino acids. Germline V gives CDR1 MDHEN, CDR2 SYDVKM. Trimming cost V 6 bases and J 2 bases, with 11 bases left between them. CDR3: CASSPTEAYEQYF. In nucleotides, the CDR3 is TGTGCCAGCAGCCCCACAGAGGCCTACGAGCAGTACTTC.

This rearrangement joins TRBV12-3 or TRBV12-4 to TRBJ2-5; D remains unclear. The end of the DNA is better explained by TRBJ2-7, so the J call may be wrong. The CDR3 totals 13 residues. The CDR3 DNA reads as TGTGCCAGCTTGGTTTACCCCTCTTACGAGCAGTACTTC. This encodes CASLVYPSYEQYF.

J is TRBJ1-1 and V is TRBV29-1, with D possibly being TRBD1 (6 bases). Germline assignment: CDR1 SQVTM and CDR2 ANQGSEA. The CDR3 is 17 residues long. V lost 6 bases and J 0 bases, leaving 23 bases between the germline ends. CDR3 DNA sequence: TGCAGCGTGGCCGGGGGGGCAGGGACCTACATGAACACTGAAGCTTTCTTT. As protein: CSVAGGAGTYMNTEAFF. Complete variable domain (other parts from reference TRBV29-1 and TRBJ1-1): SAVISQKPSRDICQRGTSLTIQCQVDSQVTMMFWYRQQPGQSLTLIATANQGSEATYESGFVIDKFPISRPNLTFSTLTVSNMSPEDSSIYLCSVAGGAGTYMNTEAFFGQGTRLTVV.

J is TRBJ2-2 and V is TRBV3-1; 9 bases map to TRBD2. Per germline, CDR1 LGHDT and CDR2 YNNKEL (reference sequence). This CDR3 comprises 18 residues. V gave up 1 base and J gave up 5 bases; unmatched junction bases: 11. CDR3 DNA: TGTGCCAGCAGCCAAGGAATCACTAGCGGGCCCCGTACCGGGGAGCTGTTTTTT. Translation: CASSQGITSGPRTGELFF. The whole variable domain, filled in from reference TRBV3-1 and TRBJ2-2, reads DTAVSQTPKYLVTQMGNDKSIKCEQNLGHDTMYWYKQDSKKFLKIMFSYNNKELIINETVPNRFSPKSPDKAHLNLHINSLELGDSAVYFCASSQGITSGPRTGELFFGEGSRLTVL.

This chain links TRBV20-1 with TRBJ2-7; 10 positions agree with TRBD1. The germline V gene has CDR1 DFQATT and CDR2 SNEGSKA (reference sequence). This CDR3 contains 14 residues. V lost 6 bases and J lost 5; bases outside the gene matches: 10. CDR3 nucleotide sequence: TGCAGTGCCCCCATCCGGGACAGGGGACACGAGCAGTACTTC. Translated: CSAPIRDRGHEQYF.

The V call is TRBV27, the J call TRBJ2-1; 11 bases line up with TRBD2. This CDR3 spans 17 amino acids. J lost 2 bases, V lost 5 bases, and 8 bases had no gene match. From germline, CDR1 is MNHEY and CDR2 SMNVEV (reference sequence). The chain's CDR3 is CASSTSSGRPTYNEQFF. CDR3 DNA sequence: TGTGCCAGCAGTACCTCTAGCGGGAGGCCAACCTACAATGAGCAGTTCTTC.

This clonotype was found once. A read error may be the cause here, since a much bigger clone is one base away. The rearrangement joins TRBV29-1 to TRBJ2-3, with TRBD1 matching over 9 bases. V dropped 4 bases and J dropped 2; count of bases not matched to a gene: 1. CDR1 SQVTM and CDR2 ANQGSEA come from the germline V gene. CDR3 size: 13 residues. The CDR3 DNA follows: TGCAGCGTTGGGGACAGGGACACAGATACGCAGTATTTT. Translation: CSVGDRDTDTQYF.

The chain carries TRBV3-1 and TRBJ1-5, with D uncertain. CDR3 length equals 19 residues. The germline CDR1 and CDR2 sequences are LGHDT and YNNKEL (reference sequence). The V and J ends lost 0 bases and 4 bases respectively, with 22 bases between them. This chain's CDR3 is CASSQDRGGGERRNQPQHF. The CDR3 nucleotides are TGTGCCAGCAGCCAAGATAGAGGTGGTGGGGAACGTCGAAATCAGCCCCAGCATTTT.

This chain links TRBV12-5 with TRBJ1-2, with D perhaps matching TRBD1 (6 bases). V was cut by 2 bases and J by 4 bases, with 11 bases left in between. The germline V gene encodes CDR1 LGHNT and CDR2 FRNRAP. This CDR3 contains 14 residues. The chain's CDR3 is CASGLFGQPYGYTF. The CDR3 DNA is TGTGCTAGTGGTTTGTTCGGACAGCCCTATGGCTACACCTTC.

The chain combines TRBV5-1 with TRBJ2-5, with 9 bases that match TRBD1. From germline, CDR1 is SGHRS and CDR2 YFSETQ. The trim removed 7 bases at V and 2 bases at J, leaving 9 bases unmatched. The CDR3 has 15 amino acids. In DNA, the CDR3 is TGCGCCAGCGCCATTGGGACAGGGCATCAAGAGACCCAGTACTTC. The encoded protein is CASAIGTGHQETQYF.

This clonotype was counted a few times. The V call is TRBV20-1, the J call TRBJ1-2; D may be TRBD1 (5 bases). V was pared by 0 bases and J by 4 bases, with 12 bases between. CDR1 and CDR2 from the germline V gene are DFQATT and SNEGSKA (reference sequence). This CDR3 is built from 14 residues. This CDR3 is CSARDWDRAYGYTF. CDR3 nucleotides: TGCAGTGCTAGAGATTGGGACCGCGCCTATGGCTACACCTTC.